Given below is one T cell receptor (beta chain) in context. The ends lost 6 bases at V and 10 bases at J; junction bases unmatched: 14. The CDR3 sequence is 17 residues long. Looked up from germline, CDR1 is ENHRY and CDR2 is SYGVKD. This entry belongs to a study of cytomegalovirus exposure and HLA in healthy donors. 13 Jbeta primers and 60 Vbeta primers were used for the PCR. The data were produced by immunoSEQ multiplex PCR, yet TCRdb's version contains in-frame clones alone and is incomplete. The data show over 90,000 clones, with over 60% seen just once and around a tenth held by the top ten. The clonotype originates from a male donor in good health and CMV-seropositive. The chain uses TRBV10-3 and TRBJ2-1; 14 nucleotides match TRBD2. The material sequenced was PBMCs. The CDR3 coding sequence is TGTGCCATCAGGGGGGGGACTAGCGGGAGCTCCCCCCACGAGCAGTTCTTC. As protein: CAIRGGTSGSSPHEQFF.